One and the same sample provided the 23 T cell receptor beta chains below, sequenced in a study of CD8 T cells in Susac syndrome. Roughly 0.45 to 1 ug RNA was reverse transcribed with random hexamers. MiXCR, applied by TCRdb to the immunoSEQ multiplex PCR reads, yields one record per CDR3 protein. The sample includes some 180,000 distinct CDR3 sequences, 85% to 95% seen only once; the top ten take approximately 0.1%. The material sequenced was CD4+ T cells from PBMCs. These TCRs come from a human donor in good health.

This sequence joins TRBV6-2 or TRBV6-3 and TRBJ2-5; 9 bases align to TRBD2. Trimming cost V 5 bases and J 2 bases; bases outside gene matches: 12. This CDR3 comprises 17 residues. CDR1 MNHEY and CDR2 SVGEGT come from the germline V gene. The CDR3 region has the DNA TGTGCCAGCAGTCATGGATTCGGCGGGAGGGGGCAAGAGACCCAGTACTTC. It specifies CASSHGFGGRGQETQYF.

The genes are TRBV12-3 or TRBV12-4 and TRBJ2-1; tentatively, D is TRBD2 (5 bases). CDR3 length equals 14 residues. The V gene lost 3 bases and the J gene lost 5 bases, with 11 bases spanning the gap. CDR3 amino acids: CASSFGLANNEQFF. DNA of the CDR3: TGTGCCAGCAGTTTCGGGCTAGCCAACAATGAGCAGTTCTTC.

CDR3 DNA: TGCGCCAGCAGACAGGGAGTCACCGGGGAGCTGTTTTTT. It encodes CASRQGVTGELFF. The V and J genes are TRBV5-1 and TRBJ2-2; a possible D gene is TRBD1 (6 bases). The CDR3 consists of 13 residues. The germline V and J ends were trimmed by 5 bases and 4 bases, with 9 bases remaining between them. Germline CDR1 reads SGHRS; CDR2 reads YFSETQ.

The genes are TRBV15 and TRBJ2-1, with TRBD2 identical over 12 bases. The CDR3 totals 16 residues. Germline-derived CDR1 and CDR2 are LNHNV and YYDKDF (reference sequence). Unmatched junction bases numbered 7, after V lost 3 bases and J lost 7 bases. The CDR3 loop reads CATSSLTSGSGNEQFF. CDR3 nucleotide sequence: TGTGCCACCAGCAGCTTGACTAGCGGGAGTGGTAATGAGCAGTTCTTC.

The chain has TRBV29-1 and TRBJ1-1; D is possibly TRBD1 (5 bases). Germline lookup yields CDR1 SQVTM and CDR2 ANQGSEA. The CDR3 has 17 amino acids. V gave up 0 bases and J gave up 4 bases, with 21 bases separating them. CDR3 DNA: TGCAGCGTTGAAGACCCCATCCTCAGGGCGGGTGGCACTGAAGCTTTCTTT. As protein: CSVEDPILRAGGTEAFF. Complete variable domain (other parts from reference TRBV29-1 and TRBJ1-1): SAVISQKPSRDICQRGTSLTIQCQVDSQVTMMFWYRQQPGQSLTLIATANQGSEATYESGFVIDKFPISRPNLTFSTLTVSNMSPEDSSIYLCSVEDPILRAGGTEAFFGQGTRLTVV.

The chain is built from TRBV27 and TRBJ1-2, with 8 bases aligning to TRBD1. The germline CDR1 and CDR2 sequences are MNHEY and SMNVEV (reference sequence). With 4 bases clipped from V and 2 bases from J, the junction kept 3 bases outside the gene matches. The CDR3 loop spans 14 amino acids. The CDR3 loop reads CASSSDRVNYGYTF. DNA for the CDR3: TGTGCCAGCAGTTCGGACAGGGTAAACTATGGCTACACCTTC.

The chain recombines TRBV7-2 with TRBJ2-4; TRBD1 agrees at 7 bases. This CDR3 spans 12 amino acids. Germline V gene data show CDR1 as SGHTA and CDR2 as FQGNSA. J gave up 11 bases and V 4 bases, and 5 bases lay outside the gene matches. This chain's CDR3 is CASSSDRVVQYF. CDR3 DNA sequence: TGTGCCAGCAGCTCCGACAGGGTGGTTCAGTACTTC. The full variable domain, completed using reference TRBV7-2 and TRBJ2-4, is GAGVSQSPSNKVTEKGKDVELRCDPISGHTALYWYRQSLGQGLEFLIYFQGNSAPDKSGLPSDRFSAERTGGSVSTLTIQRTQQEDSAVYLCASSSDRVVQYFGAGTRLSVL.

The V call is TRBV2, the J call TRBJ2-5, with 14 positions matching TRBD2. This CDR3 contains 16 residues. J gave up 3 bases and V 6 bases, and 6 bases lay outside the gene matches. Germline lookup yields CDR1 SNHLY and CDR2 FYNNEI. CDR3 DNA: TGTGCCAGCAGATCCGGACTAGCGGGAGGAGAAGAGACCCAGTACTTC. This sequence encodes CASRSGLAGGEETQYF.

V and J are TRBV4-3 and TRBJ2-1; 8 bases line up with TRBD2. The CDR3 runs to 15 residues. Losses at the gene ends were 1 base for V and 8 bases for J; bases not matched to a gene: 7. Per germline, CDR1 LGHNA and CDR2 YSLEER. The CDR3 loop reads CASSQGWGLGDEQFF. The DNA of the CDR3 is TGCGCCAGCAGCCAAGGATGGGGACTAGGGGATGAGCAGTTCTTC.

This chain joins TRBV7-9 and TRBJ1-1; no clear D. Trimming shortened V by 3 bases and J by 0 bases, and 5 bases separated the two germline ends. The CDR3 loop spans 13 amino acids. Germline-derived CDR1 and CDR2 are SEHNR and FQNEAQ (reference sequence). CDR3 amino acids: CASSFRVNTEAFF. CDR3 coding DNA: TGTGCCAGCAGCTTCCGGGTGAACACTGAAGCTTTCTTT.

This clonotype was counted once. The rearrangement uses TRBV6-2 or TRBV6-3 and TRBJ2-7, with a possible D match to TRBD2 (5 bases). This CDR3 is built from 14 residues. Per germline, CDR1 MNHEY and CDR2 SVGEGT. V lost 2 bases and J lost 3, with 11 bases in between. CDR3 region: CASSYPGRDYEQYF. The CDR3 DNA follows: TGTGCCAGCAGTTACCCCGGACGGGACTACGAGCAGTACTTC.

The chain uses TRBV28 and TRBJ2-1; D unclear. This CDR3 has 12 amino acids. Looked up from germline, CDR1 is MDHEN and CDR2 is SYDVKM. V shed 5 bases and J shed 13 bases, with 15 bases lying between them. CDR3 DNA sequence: TGTGCCAGCAGTGCCCCTAGGGTCTCTCAGTTCTTC. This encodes CASSAPRVSQFF.

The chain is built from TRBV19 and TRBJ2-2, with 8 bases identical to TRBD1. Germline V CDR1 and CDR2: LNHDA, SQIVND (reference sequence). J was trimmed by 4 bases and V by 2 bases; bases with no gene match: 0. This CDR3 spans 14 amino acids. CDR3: CASSITGGTGELFF. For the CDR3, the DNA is TGTGCCAGTAGTATAACAGGGGGCACCGGGGAGCTGTTTTTT.

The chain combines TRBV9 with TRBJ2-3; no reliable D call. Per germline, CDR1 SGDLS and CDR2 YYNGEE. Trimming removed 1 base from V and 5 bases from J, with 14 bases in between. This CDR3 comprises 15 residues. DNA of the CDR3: TGTGCCAGCAGCGTACTTGGCGGAGAGGTAGATACGCAGTATTTT. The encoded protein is CASSVLGGEVDTQYF.

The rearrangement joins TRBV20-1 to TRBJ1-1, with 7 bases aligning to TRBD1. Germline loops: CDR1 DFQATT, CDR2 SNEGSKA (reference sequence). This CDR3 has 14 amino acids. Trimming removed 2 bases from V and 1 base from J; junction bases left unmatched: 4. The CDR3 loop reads CSARSDRENTEAFF. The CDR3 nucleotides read TGCAGTGCTAGAAGCGACAGGGAGAACACTGAAGCTTTCTTT.

The CDR3 DNA sequence: TGCGCCAGCAGTCAATCGGACAGGGTGATCCAAGAGACCCAGTACTTC. Residues: CASSQSDRVIQETQYF. The chain joins TRBV23-1 to TRBJ2-5, with 8 bases matching TRBD1. Being an ORF, TRBV23-1 has a function that is uncertain. Trimming at V came to 0 bases and at J to 1 base, leaving 4 bases not matched to a gene. The CDR3 covers 16 residues.

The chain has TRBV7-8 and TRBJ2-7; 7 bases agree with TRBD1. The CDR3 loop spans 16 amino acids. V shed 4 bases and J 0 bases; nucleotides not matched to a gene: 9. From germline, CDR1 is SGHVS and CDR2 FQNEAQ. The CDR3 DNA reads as TGTGCCAGCAGCTATCGACAGGGACATAACTCCTACGAGCAGTACTTC. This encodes CASSYRQGHNSYEQYF.

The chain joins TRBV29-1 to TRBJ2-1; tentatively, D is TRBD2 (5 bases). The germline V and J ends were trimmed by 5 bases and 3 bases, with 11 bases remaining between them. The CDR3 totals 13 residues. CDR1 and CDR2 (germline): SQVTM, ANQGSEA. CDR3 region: CSVNPGNYNEQFF. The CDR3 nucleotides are TGCAGCGTTAATCCCGGGAACTACAATGAGCAGTTCTTC.

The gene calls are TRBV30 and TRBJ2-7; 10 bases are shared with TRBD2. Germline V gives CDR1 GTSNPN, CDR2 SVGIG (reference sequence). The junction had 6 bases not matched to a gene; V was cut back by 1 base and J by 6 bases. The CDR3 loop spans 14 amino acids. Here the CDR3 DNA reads TGTGCCTGGAGTGAGAGCGGGAGGGCCGGCGAGCAGTACTTC. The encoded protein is CAWSESGRAGEQYF.

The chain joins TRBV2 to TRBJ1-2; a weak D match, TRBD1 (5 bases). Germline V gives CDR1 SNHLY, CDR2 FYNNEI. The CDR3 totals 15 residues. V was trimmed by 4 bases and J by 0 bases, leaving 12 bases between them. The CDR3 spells CASSAGGAANYGYTF. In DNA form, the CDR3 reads TGTGCCAGCAGTGCGGGAGGGGCAGCTAACTATGGCTACACCTTC.

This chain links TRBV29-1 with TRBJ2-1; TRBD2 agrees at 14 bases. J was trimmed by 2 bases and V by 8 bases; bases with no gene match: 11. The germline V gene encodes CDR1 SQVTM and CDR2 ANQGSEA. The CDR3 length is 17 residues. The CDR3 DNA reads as TGCAGCCCAGGACCGGGACTAGCGGGAGACACCTACAATGAGCAGTTCTTC. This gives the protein CSPGPGLAGDTYNEQFF.

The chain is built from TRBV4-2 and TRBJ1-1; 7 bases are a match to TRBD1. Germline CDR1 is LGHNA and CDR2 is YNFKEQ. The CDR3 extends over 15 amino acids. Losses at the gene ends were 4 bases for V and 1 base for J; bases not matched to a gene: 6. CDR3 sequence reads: CASSPPGQANTEAFF. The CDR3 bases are TGTGCCAGCAGCCCCCCAGGACAGGCGAACACTGAAGCTTTCTTT.

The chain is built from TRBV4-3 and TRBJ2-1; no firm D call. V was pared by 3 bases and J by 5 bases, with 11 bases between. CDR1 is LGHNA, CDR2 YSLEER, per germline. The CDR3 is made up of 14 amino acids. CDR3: CASSQVGGHNEQFF. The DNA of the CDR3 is TGCGCCAGCAGCCAGGTCGGCGGTCACAATGAGCAGTTCTTC.